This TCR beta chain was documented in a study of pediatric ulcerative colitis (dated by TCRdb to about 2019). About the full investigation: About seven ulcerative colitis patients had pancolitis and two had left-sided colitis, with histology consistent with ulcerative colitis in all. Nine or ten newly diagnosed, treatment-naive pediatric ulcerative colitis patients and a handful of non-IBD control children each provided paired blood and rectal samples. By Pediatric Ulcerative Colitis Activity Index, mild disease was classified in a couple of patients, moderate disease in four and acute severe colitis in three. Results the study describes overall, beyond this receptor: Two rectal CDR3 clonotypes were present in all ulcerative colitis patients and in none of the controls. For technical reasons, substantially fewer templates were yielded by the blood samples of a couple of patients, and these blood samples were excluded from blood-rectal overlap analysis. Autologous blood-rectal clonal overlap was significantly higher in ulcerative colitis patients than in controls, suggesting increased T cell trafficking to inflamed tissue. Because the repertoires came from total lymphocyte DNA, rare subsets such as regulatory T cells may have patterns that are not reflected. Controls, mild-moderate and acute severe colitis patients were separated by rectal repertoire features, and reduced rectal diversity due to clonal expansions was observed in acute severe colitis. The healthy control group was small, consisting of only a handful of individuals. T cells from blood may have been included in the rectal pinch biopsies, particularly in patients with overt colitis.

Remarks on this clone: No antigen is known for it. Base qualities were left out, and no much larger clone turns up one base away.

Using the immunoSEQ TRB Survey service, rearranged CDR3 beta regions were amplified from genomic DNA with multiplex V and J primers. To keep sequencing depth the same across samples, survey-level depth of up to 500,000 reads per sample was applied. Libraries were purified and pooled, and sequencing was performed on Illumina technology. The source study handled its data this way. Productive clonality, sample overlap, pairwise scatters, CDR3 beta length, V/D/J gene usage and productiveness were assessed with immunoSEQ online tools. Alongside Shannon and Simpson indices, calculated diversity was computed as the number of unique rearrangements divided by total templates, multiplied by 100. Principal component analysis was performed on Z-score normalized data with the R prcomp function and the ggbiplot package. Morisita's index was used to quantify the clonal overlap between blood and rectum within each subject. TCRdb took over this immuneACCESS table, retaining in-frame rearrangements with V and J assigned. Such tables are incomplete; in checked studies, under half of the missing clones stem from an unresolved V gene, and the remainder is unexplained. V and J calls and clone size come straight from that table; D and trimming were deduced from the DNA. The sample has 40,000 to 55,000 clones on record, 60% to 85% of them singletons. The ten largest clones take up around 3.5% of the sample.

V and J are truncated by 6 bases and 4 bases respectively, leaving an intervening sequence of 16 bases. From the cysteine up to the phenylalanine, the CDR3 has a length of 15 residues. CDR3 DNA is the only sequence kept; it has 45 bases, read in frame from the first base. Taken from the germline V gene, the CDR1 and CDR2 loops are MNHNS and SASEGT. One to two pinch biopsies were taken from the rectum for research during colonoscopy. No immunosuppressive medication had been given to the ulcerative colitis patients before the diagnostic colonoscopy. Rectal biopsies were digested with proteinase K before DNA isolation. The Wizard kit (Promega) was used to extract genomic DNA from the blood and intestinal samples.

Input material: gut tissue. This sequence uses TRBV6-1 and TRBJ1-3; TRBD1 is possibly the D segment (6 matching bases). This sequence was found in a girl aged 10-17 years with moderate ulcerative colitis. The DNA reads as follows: TGTGCCAGCAGGGACAGTGGGGTGTGGGGAAACACCATATATTTT. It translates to CASRDSGVWGNTIYF.